This T cell receptor beta chain was obtained from a study of T cells after yellow fever vaccination. The authors made TCR cDNA by 5'RACE template switching, adding a universal primer site and UMIs. TCRdb redid the calling of the 5' RACE reads with MiXCR, one entry per CDR3 protein. The data contain fewer than 350,000 distinct CDR3 sequences, roughly 8.7% of them singletons. This clonotype was seen a handful of times. Its antigen is not identified. Study-level points and caveats: Post-booster repertoires contained most primary-vaccination clones again (96% CD4, around 88% CD8). Bulk-population clonotypes that are abundant could appear as contaminants in FACS-sorted repertoires. The CD4 and CD8 compartments had a small share of their clonotypes in common.

The sample here was PBMCs, taken on the day of the first yellow fever vaccination. The source is a man aged 18 to 35 who received the YFV17D yellow fever vaccine.

CDR3 coding DNA: TGCGCCAGCAGCTTGGGGCCGGCAGGGTCAGCCAAAAACATTCAGTACTTC. Residues: CASSLGPAGSAKNIQYF. The J gene is TRBJ2-4, the V gene TRBV5-1; D is perhaps TRBD1 (5 bases). Germline V gene sequence: CDR1 SGHRS, CDR2 YFSETQ. The CDR3 is 17 amino acids. V was clipped by 0 bases and J by 0 bases, with 13 bases between them.